Below are 11 T cell receptor beta chains sequenced from a single sample in a study of T-cell reconstitution after alpha-beta-depleted transplantation in children. Unique molecular identifiers were incorporated during preparation of the TCRbeta library. TCRdb itself ran the PCR reads through MiXCR, one entry per CDR3 protein. Of under 750,000 distinct CDR3 sequences in the sample, 23% were seen once. Sequencing was performed on PBMCs, mostly from graft donor cells, taken 360 days after TCRalphabeta/CD19-depleted stem cell transplant. The receptors shown here come from a boy under three years old who had a stem cell transplant for acute myeloid leukemia, so the T cells may come from the graft donor.

The sample holds a few counts of this clonotype. The V and J genes are TRBV4-3 and TRBJ2-7, with no clear D. Trimming stripped 0 bases from V and 2 bases from J, with 11 bases between. This CDR3 has 15 residues. Germline-derived CDR1 and CDR2 are LGHNA and YSLEER. CDR3 region: CASSQEYTYAYEQYF. CDR3 DNA sequence: TGCGCCAGCAGCCAAGAGTATACCTATGCCTACGAGCAGTACTTC.

This clonotype has a handful of counts. The rearrangement uses TRBV20-1 and TRBJ1-5; tentatively, D is TRBD1 (6 bases). V was cut by 3 bases and J by 0 bases, with 12 bases left in between. CDR3 size: 15 residues. CDR1 and CDR2 from the germline V gene are DFQATT and SNEGSKA (reference sequence). The CDR3 DNA reads TGCAGTGCTAGTGACAGGATCTATAGCAATCAGCCCCAGCATTTT. Translating gives CSASDRIYSNQPQHF.

This clonotype was seen at least ten times. The V and J genes are TRBV4-3 and TRBJ2-5; D could derive from TRBD1 or TRBD2 (7 bases each). The CDR3 has 16 amino acids. The V gene's germline CDR1 is LGHNA and CDR2 YSLEER. V lost 0 bases to trimming and J lost 2 bases, with 13 bases between them. This CDR3 reads CASSQEFRGGQETQYF. The CDR3 DNA sequence: TGCGCCAGCAGCCAAGAGTTCAGGGGGGGACAAGAGACCCAGTACTTC.

V and J are TRBV12-3 or TRBV12-4 and TRBJ2-2; 7 bases agree with TRBD2. This CDR3 contains 15 residues. V trimming: 3 bases; J trimming: 3 bases; junction bases outside the gene matches: 4. The CDR3 region has the DNA TGTGCCAGCAGTTTCGGGGGGAGTTACACCGGGGAGCTGTTTTTT. Translating gives CASSFGGSYTGELFF.

This sequence joins TRBV20-1 and TRBJ1-1; 7 nucleotides agree with TRBD1. This CDR3 comprises 14 residues. Germline values: CDR1 DFQATT, CDR2 SNEGSKA (reference sequence). DNA for the CDR3: TGCAGCCCCAAACAGGGGCGGGGTGAAGGTGAAGCTTTCTTT. Translation: CSPKQGRGEGEAFF.

This clonotype came up many times. V usage is TRBV7-2 and J usage is TRBJ2-1, with 9 bases that match TRBD1. The CDR3 sequence is 15 residues long. Germline values: CDR1 SGHTA, CDR2 FQGNSA. V trimming: 5 bases; J trimming: 2 bases; junction bases outside the gene matches: 4. CDR3 in amino acids: CASSPGTGTYNEQFF. CDR3 bases: TGTGCCAGCAGCCCCGGGACAGGGACCTACAATGAGCAGTTCTTC.

The rearrangement uses TRBV20-1 and TRBJ1-6, with D uncertain. The V and J ends lost 3 bases and 6 bases respectively, with 21 bases between them. CDR1 and CDR2 (germline): DFQATT, SNEGSKA (reference sequence). The CDR3 covers 17 residues. This chain's CDR3 is CSASLRRPQSLNSPLHF. The CDR3 region has the DNA TGCAGTGCTAGTTTAAGACGGCCTCAGAGCCTTAATTCACCCCTCCACTTT.

This clonotype showed up just a few times. Given a much more abundant clone one base away, this may be a read error. The gene calls are TRBV6-1 and TRBJ2-2; D not certain. V lost 6 bases and J lost 4, with 9 bases in between. This CDR3 is 13 amino acids long. Germline CDR1 and CDR2: MNHNS and SASEGT. DNA for the CDR3: TGTGCCAGCAGCAAGGGCCGCACCGGGGAGCTGTTTTTT. Protein: CASSKGRTGELFF.

This clonotype was counted at least ten times. J is TRBJ2-6 and V is TRBV12-3 or TRBV12-4; a weak D match, TRBD1 (5 bases). V dropped 3 bases and J dropped 1 base, with 7 bases sitting between them. The CDR3 covers 15 residues. The CDR3 bases are TGTGCCAGCAGTTTCAGGGCTTCTGGGGCCAACGTCCTGACTTTC. This gives the protein CASSFRASGANVLTF.

This clonotype has a handful of counts. The chain links TRBV6-1 to TRBJ1-5; 8 bases line up with TRBD1. V was pared by 6 bases and J by 0 bases, with 7 bases of the junction left unmatched. The CDR3 sequence is 16 residues long. CDR1 is MNHNS and CDR2 is SASEGT in the germline V gene. The CDR3 sequence: CASSATGGSSNQPQHF. The CDR3 coding sequence is TGTGCCAGCAGCGCTACAGGGGGTTCTAGCAATCAGCCCCAGCATTTT.

The V gene is TRBV5-6, the J gene TRBJ2-2; D is undetermined. Germline loops: CDR1 SGHDT, CDR2 YYEEEE. The CDR3 is 14 amino acids. V was clipped by 1 base and J by 2 bases, with 6 bases between them. The CDR3 protein is CASSLWGNTGELFF. The CDR3 DNA is TGTGCCAGCAGCTTGTGGGGAAACACCGGGGAGCTGTTTTTT.